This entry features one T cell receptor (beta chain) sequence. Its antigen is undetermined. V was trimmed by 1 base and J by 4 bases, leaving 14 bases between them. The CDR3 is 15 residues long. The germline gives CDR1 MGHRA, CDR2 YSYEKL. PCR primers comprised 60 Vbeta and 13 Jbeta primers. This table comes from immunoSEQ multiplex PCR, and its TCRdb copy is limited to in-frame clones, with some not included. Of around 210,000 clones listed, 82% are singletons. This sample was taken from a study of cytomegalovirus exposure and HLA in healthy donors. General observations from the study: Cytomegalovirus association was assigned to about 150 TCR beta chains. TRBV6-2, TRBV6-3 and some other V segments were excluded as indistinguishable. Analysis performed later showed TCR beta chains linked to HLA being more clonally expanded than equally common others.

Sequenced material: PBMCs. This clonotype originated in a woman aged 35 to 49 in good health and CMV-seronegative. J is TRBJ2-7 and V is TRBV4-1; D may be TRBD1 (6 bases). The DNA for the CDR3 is TGCGCCAGCAGCCAAGCTCCCGGGACACAATACGAGCAGTACTTC. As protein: CASSQAPGTQYEQYF.